The 29 T cell receptor beta chains given below trace back to one sample, sequenced in a study of OX40 agonist ivuxolimab in advanced cancers. Some clones are missing from TCRdb's copy, which holds only in-frame ones; the method was immunoSEQ multiplex PCR. The repertoire holds fewer than 40,000 clones, with 80% as singletons. The starting material was CD4+ or CD8+ T cells sorted from blood, obtained in a trial of the OX40 agonist ivuxolimab. Receptors originate from an adult with an advanced solid tumor such as melanoma, head and neck, liver or kidney cancer.

The rearrangement uses TRBV6-9 and TRBJ2-1, with a weak D call TRBD1 (5 bases). The CDR3 contains 14 residues. V shed 4 bases and J shed 3 bases, with 10 bases lying between them. Germline lookup yields CDR1 MNHGY and CDR2 SVAAGI. The CDR3 DNA reads TGTGCCAGCAGTTTCTGGGGCTTCTACAATGAGCAGTTCTTC. Translating gives CASSFWGFYNEQFF.

The rearrangement joins TRBV7-2 to TRBJ2-5, with a tentative D call TRBD2 (6 bases). V lost 7 bases and J 2 bases, leaving 17 bases between the germline ends. Germline CDR1 is SGHTA and CDR2 is FQGNSA. The CDR3 is made up of 15 amino acids. The CDR3 spells CASTRRGTGQETQYF. The CDR3, as DNA: TGTGCCAGCACCCGCCGGGGGACCGGGCAAGAGACCCAGTACTTC.

In its sample, this clone was seen once. The CDR3 coding sequence is TGTGCCAGCAGTGACCAGGGGGACGGTGAGCAGTTCTTC. Its protein product is CASSDQGDGEQFF. The V and J genes are TRBV6-1 and TRBJ2-1, with 7 bases lining up with TRBD1. This CDR3 has 13 residues. Trimming cost V 3 bases and J 9 bases; bases outside gene matches: 5. Looked up from germline, CDR1 is MNHNS and CDR2 is SASEGT.

This chain connects TRBV25-1 to TRBJ2-1; D not certain. Germline CDR1 is MGHDK and CDR2 is SYGVNS. The CDR3 totals 13 residues. The V gene lost 7 bases and the J gene lost 7 bases, with 14 bases spanning the gap. The CDR3 DNA sequence: TGTGCCAGCACAGGTCCCTTGGGGAATGAGCAGTTCTTC. Amino acid sequence: CASTGPLGNEQFF.

V usage is TRBV5-5 and J usage is TRBJ2-1; D not certain. Germline V gene data show CDR1 as SGHKS and CDR2 as YYEKEE (reference sequence). Trimming took 1 base from V and 7 from J, leaving 12 bases between them. The CDR3 covers 14 residues. The CDR3 region has the DNA TGTGCCAGCAGCTTGTCCCCAGGAGCGAATGAGCAGTTCTTC. Protein: CASSLSPGANEQFF.

V usage is TRBV27 and J usage is TRBJ2-5, with 8 bases identical to TRBD2. CDR1 and CDR2 from the germline V gene are MNHEY and SMNVEV (reference sequence). The V and J ends lost 5 bases and 7 bases, in that order; junction bases with no gene match: 9. The length of the CDR3 is 14 residues. The CDR3 DNA reads as TGTGCCAGCAGTGCAACTAGCGGACTCCGGACCCAGTACTTC. The encoded protein is CASSATSGLRTQYF.

In its sample, this clone was seen a few times. The rearrangement joins TRBV21-1 to TRBJ1-1; the D call in the table, TRBD1, was not verified against the DNA. TRBV21-1 is a listed pseudogene. This CDR3 contains 15 residues. CDR3 sequence reads: CASSKGQGMNTEAFF. In DNA form, the CDR3 reads TGTGCCAGCAGCAAGGGACAGGGAATGAACACTGAAGCTTTCTTT.

V gene TRBV6-1 combines with J gene TRBJ2-2; 8 nucleotides match TRBD1. From germline, CDR1 is MNHNS and CDR2 SASEGT. The CDR3 is made up of 14 amino acids. The V gene end was trimmed by 10 bases and the J gene end by 3 bases; junction bases not matched to a gene: 7. The CDR3 region is CATRQGRYTGELFF. The DNA of the CDR3 is TGTGCCACCCGACAGGGGCGGTACACCGGGGAGCTGTTTTTT.

As DNA, the CDR3 is TGTGCCAGTAAACAGGGACAGGCTTCAAATCAGCCCCAGCATTTT. It specifies CASKQGQASNQPQHF. V is TRBV19 and J is TRBJ1-5; 8 positions match TRBD1. V shed 7 bases, J shed 4 bases, and the junction held 9 bases outside the gene matches. Germline V gene sequence: CDR1 LNHDA, CDR2 SQIVND (reference sequence). This CDR3 comprises 15 residues.

The chain recombines TRBV15 with TRBJ2-2; a weak D match, TRBD1 (6 bases). The germline CDR1 and CDR2 sequences are LNHNV and YYDKDF (reference sequence). CDR3 size: 14 residues. Trimming removed 1 base from V and 6 bases from J, with 9 bases in between. CDR3 nucleotides: TGTGCCACCAGCAGAGGGGACAACTCCGGGGAGCTGTTTTTT. It specifies CATSRGDNSGELFF.

CDR3 bases: TGTGCCAGCAGCGTAGGCCGGGGGGAGCAGTACTTC. Amino acid sequence: CASSVGRGEQYF. The V gene is TRBV9, the J gene TRBJ2-7, with D possibly matching TRBD2 (6 bases). The CDR3 covers 12 residues. V was trimmed by 0 bases and J by 7 bases, leaving 8 bases between them. Germline CDR1 and CDR2: SGDLS and YYNGEE.

To note about this clone: Other DNA sequences of this sample code for an identical CDR3. The chain has TRBV7-9 and TRBJ2-3; no clear D gene. Germline lookup yields CDR1 SEHNR and CDR2 FQNEAQ (reference sequence). CDR3 length equals 12 residues. Trimming removed 2 bases at V and 0 bases at J, with 0 bases between. CDR3 amino acids: CASSLSTDTQYF. The CDR3 bases are TGTGCCAGCAGCTTAAGCACAGATACGCAGTATTTT.

Written as DNA, the CDR3 is TGTGCCAGTAGTAAGGCAGAGTCGGCAGGGAATCAGCCCCAGCATTTT. Protein sequence: CASSKAESAGNQPQHF. The rearrangement uses TRBV19 and TRBJ1-5; tentatively, D is TRBD1 (5 bases). The CDR3 has 16 amino acids. Germline CDR1 and CDR2: LNHDA and SQIVND (reference sequence). Trimming removed 4 bases at V and 4 bases at J, with 17 bases between.

This chain links TRBV15 with TRBJ2-1; the match to TRBD2 covers 15 bases. CDR1 LNHNV and CDR2 YYDKDF come from the germline V gene (reference sequence). The CDR3 is 20 residues long. Trimming cost V 0 bases and J 1 base; bases outside gene matches: 7. CDR3 DNA sequence: TGTGCCACCAGCAGAGAGTCGGGACTAGCGGGGGGCGGGTCCTACAATGAGCAGTTCTTC. Its translation: CATSRESGLAGGGSYNEQFF.

V and J are TRBV18 and TRBJ1-1; 10 bases align to TRBD1. Germline CDR1 is KGHSH and CDR2 is LQKENI. Trimming took 6 bases from V and 5 from J; bases not matched to a gene: 15. The length of the CDR3 is 17 residues. The CDR3 is CASSRPFRDRGGTEAFF. CDR3 sequence (DNA): TGTGCCAGCTCGCGACCGTTCCGGGACAGGGGAGGAACTGAAGCTTTCTTT.

The rearrangement joins TRBV5-1 to TRBJ1-4; no definite D call. The V end was cut by 5 bases, the J end by 8 bases, with 13 bases between. CDR3 length equals 13 residues. CDR1 and CDR2 (germline): SGHRS, YFSETQ. CDR3 DNA sequence: TGCGCCAGCAGAGGCGGGGTTCGAGAAAAACTGTTTTTT. Translating it yields CASRGGVREKLFF.

This chain joins TRBV9 and TRBJ1-1; D not resolved. CDR3 length: 13 residues. Trimming cost V 3 bases and J 5 bases, with 11 bases left between them. Germline assignment: CDR1 SGDLS and CDR2 YYNGEE. The CDR3 coding sequence is TGTGCCAGCAGCGCCGCGGGGAGGACTGAAGCTTTCTTT. Its protein is CASSAAGRTEAFF.

The rearrangement links TRBV27 to TRBJ2-3; D remains unclear. The germline CDR1 and CDR2 sequences are MNHEY and SMNVEV (reference sequence). V was shortened by 5 bases and J by 5 bases, with 8 bases between the two germline ends. The CDR3 runs 12 residues. Here the CDR3 reads CASSQLQDTQYF. CDR3 DNA sequence: TGTGCCAGCAGTCAGTTACAAGATACGCAGTATTTT.

This chain connects TRBV19 to TRBJ2-3; D remains unclear. Germline CDR1 and CDR2: LNHDA and SQIVND (reference sequence). The V and J ends lost 3 bases and 2 bases respectively, with 6 bases between them. The length of the CDR3 is 13 residues. CDR3 DNA: TGTGCCAGTAGTATGCAGCCCACAGATACGCAGTATTTT. It yields the protein CASSMQPTDTQYF.

This clone was counted only a few times. V usage is TRBV5-5 and J usage is TRBJ1-2; D is perhaps TRBD1 (6 bases). This CDR3 is 14 amino acids long. Between the trimmed V and J ends, which lost 4 bases and 4 bases, there was a span of 14 bases. Germline values: CDR1 SGHKS, CDR2 YYEKEE (reference sequence). In nucleotides, the CDR3 is TGTGCCAGCAGCAAGTCAGGGGACTCCTATGGCTACACCTTC. Its translation: CASSKSGDSYGYTF.

The V and J genes are TRBV5-1 and TRBJ1-2; D is unresolved. V lost 4 bases and J 8 bases, leaving 12 bases between the germline ends. This CDR3 contains 12 residues. Germline V gives CDR1 SGHRS, CDR2 YFSETQ. CDR3 in DNA: TGCGCCAGCAGCGACGGACTTTTGGGCTACACCTTC. It yields the protein CASSDGLLGYTF.

The V call is TRBV20-1, the J call TRBJ2-3; the D gene is possibly TRBD1 (5 bases). The CDR3 totals 10 residues. V was shortened by 4 bases and J by 8 bases, with 7 bases between the two germline ends. From germline, CDR1 is DFQATT and CDR2 SNEGSKA (reference sequence). This CDR3 reads CSATRGTQYF. As DNA, the CDR3 is TGCAGTGCTACAAGGGGTACGCAGTATTTT.

The V gene is TRBV20-1, the J gene TRBJ1-1; D remains ambiguous. This CDR3 has 11 amino acids. Trimming pared 3 bases from V and 5 bases from J, leaving 7 bases between. The V gene's germline CDR1 is DFQATT and CDR2 SNEGSKA (reference sequence). CDR3 sequence: CSASLETEAFF. CDR3 nucleotide sequence: TGCAGTGCTAGTTTGGAGACTGAAGCTTTCTTT.

The rearrangement uses TRBV7-6 and TRBJ2-2; D call uncertain. Germline lookup yields CDR1 SGHVS and CDR2 FNYEAQ. V lost 5 bases, J lost 1 base, and 11 bases lay in between. This CDR3 region has 15 residues. The CDR3 DNA is TGTGCCAGCAGCCCTCGGACCGGGAACACCGGGGAGCTGTTTTTT. This gives the protein CASSPRTGNTGELFF.

The chain joins TRBV5-6 to TRBJ2-1; 7 bases fit TRBD2. Germline V gene data show CDR1 as SGHDT and CDR2 as YYEEEE. V was pared by 0 bases and J by 9 bases, with 6 bases of the junction left unmatched. CDR3 length: 14 amino acids. The chain's CDR3 is CASSLASPGGEQFF. CDR3 DNA: TGTGCCAGCAGCTTGGCCAGCCCGGGAGGTGAGCAGTTCTTC.

CDR3 coding DNA: TGTGCCAGCAGCTTTGGGTTAGAGACCCAGTACTTC. The encoded protein is CASSFGLETQYF. The chain links TRBV11-1 to TRBJ2-5; D remains unclear. Trimming took off 3 bases at V and 4 bases at J, with 6 bases between the two ends. The V gene's germline CDR1 is SGHAT and CDR2 FQDESV (reference sequence). This CDR3 is built from 12 residues. Based on the CDR3 plus reference TRBV11-1 and TRBJ2-5, the full variable domain is EAEVAQSPRYKITEKSQAVAFWCDPISGHATLYWYRQILGQGPELLVQFQDESVVDDSQLPKDRFSAERLKGVDSTLKIQPAELGDSAMYLCASSFGLETQYFGPGTRLLVL.

V and J are TRBV30 and TRBJ2-5; D is possibly TRBD1 (5 bases). The CDR3 totals 13 residues. Germline loops: CDR1 GTSNPN, CDR2 SVGIG (reference sequence). Trimming left V 5 bases short and J 2 bases short, with 12 bases between. The CDR3 reads CAWAQSGQETQYF. CDR3 DNA: TGTGCCTGGGCCCAATCAGGGCAAGAGACCCAGTACTTC. Full variable domain (remainder filled in from reference TRBV30 and TRBJ2-5): SQTIHQWPATLVQPVGSPLSLECTVEGTSNPNLYWYRQAAGRGLQLLFYSVGIGQISSEVPQNLSASRPQDRQFILSSKKLLLSDSGFYLCAWAQSGQETQYFGPGTRLLVL.

This chain joins TRBV5-5 and TRBJ2-2; possible D gene TRBD2, 5 bases. This CDR3 has 17 residues. Per germline, CDR1 SGHKS and CDR2 YYEKEE (reference sequence). Trimming removed 4 bases from V and 3 bases from J, with 19 bases in between. The CDR3 nucleotides are TGTGCCAGCAGCCTGGCCCGGCTAGCAGTGGACACCGGGGAGCTGTTTTTT. Residues: CASSLARLAVDTGELFF.

The chain is built from TRBV7-3 and TRBJ2-3, with D possibly TRBD2 on 6 matching bases. The V and J ends lost 6 bases and 5 bases respectively, with 18 bases between them. Per the germline V gene, CDR1 is SGHTA and CDR2 is FQGTGA. This CDR3 is built from 15 residues. In DNA, the CDR3 is TGTGCCAGCAGTCAACGCGGGGACGTTGGAGATACGCAGTATTTT. Residues: CASSQRGDVGDTQYF. Complete variable domain (other parts from reference TRBV7-3 and TRBJ2-3): GAGVSQTPSNKVTEKGKYVELRCDPISGHTALYWYRQSLGQGPEFLIYFQGTGAADDSGLPNDRFFAVRPEGSVSTLKIQRTERGDSAVYLCASSQRGDVGDTQYFGPGTRLTVL.